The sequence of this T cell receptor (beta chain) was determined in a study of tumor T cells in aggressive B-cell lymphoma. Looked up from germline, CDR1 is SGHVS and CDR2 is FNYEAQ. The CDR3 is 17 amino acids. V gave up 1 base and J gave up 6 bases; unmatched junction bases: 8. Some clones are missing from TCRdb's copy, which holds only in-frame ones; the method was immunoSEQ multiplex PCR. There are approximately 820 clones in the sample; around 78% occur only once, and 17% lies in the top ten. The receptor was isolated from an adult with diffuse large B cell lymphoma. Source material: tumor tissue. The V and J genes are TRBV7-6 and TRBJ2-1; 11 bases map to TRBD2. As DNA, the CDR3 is TGTGCCAGCAGCTTAGGGGCTGTAGCGGGAGGGGGCAATGAGCAGTTCTTC. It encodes CASSLGAVAGGGNEQFF.